The clone carrying this T cell receptor beta chain has more than one count but fewer than ten. Its antigen remains unidentified. This entry is derived from a study of radiotherapy plus CTLA-4 blockade in lung cancer. On the study more broadly: Roughly 17% of enrolled patients responded objectively, and 25% to 40% had disease control.

The protocol was immunoSEQ multiplex PCR, while the TCRdb copy is restricted to in-frame clones and leaves out a portion. The top ten hold more than 20% of the sample, which has 80,000 to 95,000 clones, roughly 80% seen once. CDR3 size: 12 residues. CDR1 SGHAT and CDR2 FQNNGV come from the germline V gene. V was cut by 5 bases and J by 7 bases, with 11 bases left in between. Whole-study results and caveats: Blood saw expansion of tumor-derived TCR clones after radiotherapy plus ipilimumab.

Sample: peripheral blood, taken from a patient treated with radiotherapy plus ipilimumab. This chain joins TRBV11-2 and TRBJ1-1; no reliable D call. The TCR originated in a human donor with non-small cell lung cancer that progressed on radiotherapy plus ipilimumab. The CDR3 sequence is CASSRQSLEAFF. In nucleotides, the CDR3 is TGTGCCAGCAGCCGACAATCACTTGAAGCTTTCTTT.